This TCR beta chain was recovered during a study of blood T cell repertoires in COVID-19. About the research overall: The United States, Italy and Spain were the sources of the acute and convalescent COVID-19 samples. Sources were T cells, B-cell-depleted T cells, or PBMCs; the material itself was cDNA or gDNA.

Trimming cost V 11 bases and J 5 bases; bases outside gene matches: 8. The CDR3 length is 16 residues. CDR1 WNHNN and CDR2 SYGVQD come from the germline V gene (reference sequence). How the authors handled the data: Amplification with reference gene primers provided the estimates of nucleated cell counts. This table comes from immunoSEQ multiplex PCR, and its TCRdb copy is limited to in-frame clones, with some not included. V, J and clone size were drawn from that table, and D and trimming were deduced from the DNA. The data contain fewer than 150,000 clones, roughly nine tenths of them singletons. The source material was peripheral blood. The origin of this receptor is a man between 65 and 79 years old who had recovered from COVID-19. This rearrangement joins TRBV10-1 to TRBJ2-2, with 16 nucleotides matching TRBD2. The CDR3, as DNA: TGCGCCCGCGGGACTAGCGGGGGGGCTGGGACCGGGGAGCTGTTTTTT. Protein sequence: CARGTSGGAGTGELFF.